Listed here are 29 T cell receptor beta chains from one sample, sequenced in a study of siplizumab effects on memory and regulatory T cells. Sequencing used immunoSEQ multiplex PCR; TCRdb keeps in-frame clones, though not all of them. The top ten clones hold 0.65% to 0.8% of a sample with 80,000 to 130,000 clones, about 91% of them seen once. Source material: Tregs sorted from blood. Receptors originate from a human donor in good health.

This rearrangement joins TRBV5-1 to TRBJ2-7; tentatively, D is TRBD1 (7 bases). Germline CDR1 and CDR2: SGHRS and YFSETQ. Trimming shortened V by 4 bases and J by 2 bases, and 13 bases separated the two germline ends. This CDR3 has 14 residues. This CDR3 is CASSQAGQPYEQYF. DNA for the CDR3: TGCGCCAGCAGCCAGGCGGGACAGCCCTACGAGCAGTACTTC.

The V gene is TRBV6-6, the J gene TRBJ1-4; 10 bases fit TRBD1. J gave up 5 bases and V 6 bases, and 6 bases lay outside the gene matches. Germline-derived CDR1 and CDR2 are MNHNY and SVGAGI (reference sequence). This CDR3 has 15 residues. The CDR3 region is CASSWEGQGNEKLFF. In nucleotides, the CDR3 is TGTGCCAGCAGCTGGGAGGGACAGGGGAATGAAAAACTGTTTTTT.

The chain links TRBV25-1 to TRBJ1-1; D unresolved. Germline V gives CDR1 MGHDK, CDR2 SYGVNS. Trimming left V 6 bases short and J 3 bases short, with 11 bases between. The CDR3 extends over 13 amino acids. In DNA form, the CDR3 reads TGTGCCAGCAGCGAAGGGAGGTACACTGAAGCTTTCTTT. This gives the protein CASSEGRYTEAFF.

The genes are TRBV7-3 and TRBJ2-1; D gene unclear. The germline V and J ends were trimmed by 3 bases and 4 bases, with 13 bases remaining between them. The CDR3 is made up of 15 amino acids. CDR1 is SGHTA, CDR2 FQGTGA, per germline. CDR3 bases: TGTGCCAGCAGCTTGTACCCCGAGATGTACAATGAGCAGTTCTTC. Translation gives CASSLYPEMYNEQFF.

The chain combines TRBV6-5 with TRBJ1-1; D not resolved. The CDR3 is 16 amino acids. Germline V CDR1 and CDR2: MNHEY, SVGAGI. Deletions cut 2 bases from V and 2 bases from J, with 15 bases between. The CDR3 protein is CASSYLSWSDNTEAFF. CDR3 in DNA: TGTGCCAGCAGTTACCTTTCCTGGAGCGATAACACTGAAGCTTTCTTT.

This chain connects TRBV2 to TRBJ2-5; D possibly corresponds to TRBD2 (5 bases). There are 14 residues in the CDR3. V gave up 7 bases and J gave up 2 bases, with 14 bases separating them. Germline V lookup: CDR1 SNHLY, CDR2 FYNNEI. Here the CDR3 DNA reads TGTGCCAGCAAATCAGACTACAGTCAAGAGACCCAGTACTTC. It translates to CASKSDYSQETQYF.

This clone is a singleton in its sample. The gene calls are TRBV30 and TRBJ2-3; 10 bases map to TRBD2. Germline V gives CDR1 GTSNPN, CDR2 SVGIG (reference sequence). Germline trimming cut 0 bases from V and 0 bases from J; bases unmatched to any gene: 3. The CDR3 extends over 16 amino acids. CDR3 in amino acids: CAWSVLAGSSTDTQYF. The CDR3 region has the DNA TGTGCCTGGAGTGTACTAGCGGGATCTAGCACAGATACGCAGTATTTT.

The gene calls are TRBV9 and TRBJ2-1, with D perhaps matching TRBD2 (6 bases). Germline V lookup: CDR1 SGDLS, CDR2 YYNGEE. This CDR3 contains 15 residues. V gave up 0 bases and J gave up 8 bases, with 15 bases separating them. For the CDR3, the DNA is TGTGCCAGCAGCGTAGGTCCGGGAGAAATACATGAGCAGTTCTTC. Translating gives CASSVGPGEIHEQFF. Variable domain in full (rest from reference TRBV9 and TRBJ2-1): DSGVTQTPKHLITATGQRVTLRCSPRSGDLSVYWYQQSLDQGLQFLIQYYNGEERAKGNILERFSAQQFPDLHSELNLSSLELGDSALYFCASSVGPGEIHEQFFGPGTRLTVL.

This clone was seen just once. V usage is TRBV13 and J usage is TRBJ2-4; D gene ambiguous. Per germline, CDR1 PRHDT and CDR2 FYEKMQ (reference sequence). CDR3 length equals 18 residues. The V end lost 3 bases, the J end lost 0 bases, and 18 bases lay between the germline ends. Here the CDR3 reads CASSFQGIKMLAKNIQYF. The CDR3, as DNA: TGTGCCAGCAGCTTCCAAGGGATTAAGATGCTAGCCAAAAACATTCAGTACTTC.

This chain uses TRBV18 with TRBJ2-1; 14 bases match TRBD2. This CDR3 comprises 16 residues. Losses at the gene ends were 5 bases for V and 7 bases for J; bases not matched to a gene: 7. Germline V CDR1 and CDR2: KGHSH, LQKENI. Here the CDR3 DNA reads TGTGCCAGCTCAAGGGGACTAGCGGGAGTGCAGAATGAGCAGTTCTTC. This sequence encodes CASSRGLAGVQNEQFF.

CDR3 protein: CASRWGRLTEQFF. The CDR3 DNA reads TGTGCCAGCAGGTGGGGGAGGCTGACTGAGCAGTTCTTC. The chain has TRBV6-1 and TRBJ2-1; maybe TRBD2 (6 bases). Looked up from germline, CDR1 is MNHNS and CDR2 is SASEGT. Trimming stripped 6 bases from V and 9 bases from J, with 15 bases between. CDR3 length: 13 amino acids.

This chain connects TRBV19 to TRBJ1-5; D not certain. The CDR3 length is 15 residues. V was clipped by 7 bases and J by 0 bases, with 13 bases between them. Per the germline V gene, CDR1 is LNHDA and CDR2 is SQIVND (reference sequence). For the CDR3, the DNA is TGTGCCAGTATCAGAACAAGTTATAGCAATCAGCCCCAGCATTTT. The encoded protein is CASIRTSYSNQPQHF. Filled out from reference TRBV19 and TRBJ1-5, the complete variable domain reads DGGITQSPKYLFRKEGQNVTLSCEQNLNHDAMYWYRQDPGQGLRLIYYSQIVNDFQKGDIAEGYSVSREKKESFPLTVTSAQKNPTAFYLCASIRTSYSNQPQHFGDGTRLSIL.

The chain joins TRBV19 to TRBJ2-5, with 8 bases identical to TRBD1. This CDR3 has 14 amino acids. Germline-derived CDR1 and CDR2 are LNHDA and SQIVND (reference sequence). Trimming took 5 bases from V and 2 from J; bases not matched to a gene: 4. DNA of the CDR3: TGTGCCAGTAGTCTAGGGACAGGACAAGAGACCCAGTACTTC. The encoded protein is CASSLGTGQETQYF.

This chain joins TRBV6-1 and TRBJ2-7; D gene ambiguous. Trimming took 2 bases from V and 6 from J, leaving 17 bases between them. The CDR3 is 15 amino acids. Germline V gene data show CDR1 as MNHNS and CDR2 as SASEGT. The CDR3 loop reads CASSETRLRNGEQYF. The DNA for the CDR3 is TGTGCCAGCAGTGAAACCAGGCTTCGAAATGGCGAGCAGTACTTC.

The chain recombines TRBV19 with TRBJ2-7; D gene unclear. The V end was cut by 4 bases, the J end by 2 bases, with 9 bases between. This CDR3 has 13 residues. Germline loops: CDR1 LNHDA, CDR2 SQIVND (reference sequence). The CDR3 loop reads CASSKAATYEQYF. For the CDR3, the DNA is TGTGCCAGTAGTAAGGCAGCCACCTACGAGCAGTACTTC. Drawing the rest from reference TRBV19 and TRBJ2-7, the complete variable domain is DGGITQSPKYLFRKEGQNVTLSCEQNLNHDAMYWYRQDPGQGLRLIYYSQIVNDFQKGDIAEGYSVSREKKESFPLTVTSAQKNPTAFYLCASSKAATYEQYFGPGTRLTVT.

The CDR3 sequence is CASSFSISGGANVLTF. In DNA form, the CDR3 reads TGTGCCAGCAGCTTTTCTATTTCGGGAGGGGCCAACGTCCTGACTTTC. V and J are TRBV5-6 and TRBJ2-6; D is perhaps TRBD2 (5 bases). The CDR3 has 16 residues. CDR1 and CDR2 from the germline V gene are SGHDT and YYEEEE. V lost 2 bases, J lost 4 bases, and 13 bases lay in between.

The V gene is TRBV6-5, the J gene TRBJ2-2; D is unclear. The CDR3 totals 16 residues. V was cut by 0 bases and J by 7 bases, with 15 bases left in between. Germline V lookup: CDR1 MNHEY, CDR2 SVGAGI. The CDR3 DNA follows: TGTGCCAGCAGTTACTCAGGGCAGCTCTTAATCGGGGAGCTGTTTTTT. Its translation is CASSYSGQLLIGELFF.

With regard to this clone: The junction does not match germline at one end; this may be a read error. The rearrangement uses TRBV7-2 and TRBJ2-5; 12 bases map to TRBD2. This CDR3 has 13 residues. Germline loops: CDR1 SGHTA, CDR2 FQGNSA. CDR3 protein: CASSEAALAGGHF. In nucleotides, the CDR3 is TGTGCCAGCAGCGAAGCTGCCCTAGCGGGGGGGCACTTC. Full variable domain (rest looked up from reference TRBV7-2 and TRBJ2-5): GAGVSQSPSNKVTEKGKDVELRCDPISGHTALYWYRQSLGQGLEFLIYFQGNSAPDKSGLPSDRFSAERTGGSVSTLTIQRTQQEDSAVYLCASSEAALAGGHFGPGTRLLVL.

The V and J genes are TRBV5-1 and TRBJ1-4; no definite D call. V dropped 4 bases and J dropped 7 bases, with 8 bases sitting between them. Germline V lookup: CDR1 SGHRS, CDR2 YFSETQ. CDR3 length: 12 residues. In DNA, the CDR3 is TGCGCCAGCAGCAAGGACGGTGAAAAACTGTTTTTT. It codes for CASSKDGEKLFF.

The J gene is TRBJ2-1, the V gene TRBV5-6; TRBD2 matches 8 bases. Trimming cost V 2 bases and J 7 bases; bases outside gene matches: 11. Germline V gene lookup returns CDR1 SGHDT and CDR2 YYEEEE. This CDR3 has 16 amino acids. The CDR3 sequence is CASSFLAGKRRNEQFF. CDR3 DNA: TGTGCCAGCAGCTTCCTAGCGGGCAAGAGGCGGAATGAGCAGTTCTTC.

This rearrangement joins TRBV4-2 to TRBJ1-3, with 7 bases identical to TRBD1. The germline V gene encodes CDR1 LGHNA and CDR2 YNFKEQ. The CDR3 length is 18 residues. V was clipped by 0 bases and J by 0 bases; unmatched bases: 8. CDR3 nucleotide sequence: TGTGCCAGCAGCCAAGATCTCGGACAGGCTAGCTCTGGAAACACCATATATTTT. Protein product: CASSQDLGQASSGNTIYF.

The gene calls are TRBV10-3 and TRBJ1-1; D is undetermined. V dropped 2 bases and J dropped 7 bases, with 8 bases sitting between them. The germline gives CDR1 ENHRY, CDR2 SYGVKD. The CDR3 totals 12 residues. The CDR3 spells CAISENILEAFF. CDR3 DNA sequence: TGTGCCATCAGTGAGAATATACTTGAAGCTTTCTTT.

The rearrangement uses TRBV4-1 and TRBJ2-7; TRBD2 matches at 7 bases. The CDR3 runs 16 residues. The germline V gene has CDR1 MGHRA and CDR2 YSYEKL. V gave up 0 bases and J gave up 3 bases; unmatched junction bases: 8. The CDR3 coding sequence is TGCGCCAGCAGCCAAGATCATCCGGGAGGTCGCTACGAGCAGTACTTC. This gives the protein CASSQDHPGGRYEQYF.

This rearrangement joins TRBV7-9 to TRBJ1-4; 7 nucleotides agree with TRBD1. The CDR3 contains 18 residues. The V segment lost 5 bases and the J segment 4 bases; nucleotides outside the gene matches: 16. Germline values: CDR1 SEHNR, CDR2 FQNEAQ (reference sequence). This chain's CDR3 is CASSPRQGPNRGNEKLFF. The CDR3 coding sequence is TGTGCCAGCAGCCCAAGACAGGGACCCAACCGGGGTAATGAAAAACTGTTTTTT.

DNA for the CDR3: TGCGCCAGCCGTTCCCAAGAGACCCAGTACTTC. The encoded protein is CASRSQETQYF. The V gene is TRBV5-1, the J gene TRBJ2-5; no definite D call. Germline V gene sequence: CDR1 SGHRS, CDR2 YFSETQ. Trimming stripped 7 bases from V and 1 base from J, with 5 bases between. CDR3 size: 11 residues.

The V call is TRBV6-1, the J call TRBJ1-5; 7 nucleotides line up with TRBD1. CDR1 and CDR2 (germline): MNHNS, SASEGT. V trimming: 1 base; J trimming: 9 bases; junction bases outside the gene matches: 9. The CDR3 covers 15 residues. The CDR3 DNA reads TGTGCCAGCAGTGAAGAAGGCACAGGGGCGATGCCCCAGCATTTT. This sequence encodes CASSEEGTGAMPQHF.

The chain has TRBV7-8 and TRBJ1-2; D gene uncertain. Germline lookup yields CDR1 SGHVS and CDR2 FQNEAQ. CDR3 length: 13 amino acids. V was trimmed by 5 bases and J by 4 bases, leaving 11 bases between them. CDR3 nucleotides: TGTGCCAGCAGCCCCCGGACGTTCTATGGCTACACCTTC. Residues: CASSPRTFYGYTF.

The chain recombines TRBV11-2 with TRBJ2-7; TRBD2 matches 7 bases. In germline, CDR1 is SGHAT, CDR2 FQNNGV. This CDR3 comprises 15 residues. V gave up 1 base and J gave up 7 bases; unmatched junction bases: 10. CDR3 sequence: CASSLGEGLVGEQYF. CDR3 DNA sequence: TGTGCCAGCAGCTTAGGGGAGGGCCTCGTAGGAGAGCAGTACTTC. Complete variable domain (other parts from reference TRBV11-2 and TRBJ2-7): EAGVAQSPRYKIIEKRQSVAFWCNPISGHATLYWYQQILGQGPKLLIQFQNNGVVDDSQLPKDRFSAERLKGVDSTLKIQPAKLEDSAVYLCASSLGEGLVGEQYFGPGTRLTVT.

The rearrangement uses TRBV11-2 and TRBJ2-3; D is ambiguous. The germline V gene encodes CDR1 SGHAT and CDR2 FQNNGV. V was clipped by 6 bases and J by 6 bases, with 13 bases between them. The length of the CDR3 is 13 residues. CDR3 loop: CASSTTYPDTQYF. The CDR3 DNA follows: TGTGCCAGCAGTACTACCTACCCCGATACGCAGTATTTT. Full variable domain (rest looked up from reference TRBV11-2 and TRBJ2-3): EAGVAQSPRYKIIEKRQSVAFWCNPISGHATLYWYQQILGQGPKLLIQFQNNGVVDDSQLPKDRFSAERLKGVDSTLKIQPAKLEDSAVYLCASSTTYPDTQYFGPGTRLTVL.